Shown below are 20 T cell receptor beta chains from a single sample sequenced in a study of radiotherapy plus CTLA-4 blockade in lung cancer. The assay was immunoSEQ multiplex PCR, and TCRdb's table has in-frame clones only and misses some. The table has approximately 82,000 clones, around 81% seen once; the top ten hold roughly 14%. The sample here was peripheral blood, taken from a patient treated with radiotherapy plus ipilimumab. The receptors stem from a human donor with non-small cell lung cancer that progressed on radiotherapy plus ipilimumab.

CDR3 nucleotide sequence: TGTGCCAGTAGTATCCCTGGGGACGAAAAACTGTTTTTT. Amino acid sequence: CASSIPGDEKLFF. The chain combines TRBV19 with TRBJ1-4, with D tentatively TRBD1 (5 bases). CDR1 LNHDA and CDR2 SQIVND come from the germline V gene (reference sequence). CDR3 length: 13 amino acids. The germline V and J ends were trimmed by 3 bases and 8 bases, with 10 bases remaining between them.

The genes are TRBV4-3 and TRBJ2-3, with TRBD2 matching over 7 bases. The CDR3 is made up of 18 amino acids. After removal of 0 bases from V and 6 bases from J, the junction contained 15 bases not matched to a gene. Per germline, CDR1 LGHNA and CDR2 YSLEER. The CDR3 region has the DNA TGCGCCAGCAGCCAAGAGTTCGGGACTATTGATGATCGCGATACGCAGTATTTT. This encodes CASSQEFGTIDDRDTQYF.

The V call is TRBV9, the J call TRBJ2-7; D ambiguous. The germline V gene encodes CDR1 SGDLS and CDR2 YYNGEE. CDR3 length equals 15 residues. V was cut by 0 bases and J by 0 bases, with 10 bases left in between. The CDR3 loop is CASSVGPTPSYEQYF. The CDR3 nucleotides read TGTGCCAGCAGCGTAGGGCCTACCCCCTCCTACGAGCAGTACTTC.

The chain employs TRBV6-6 and TRBJ1-1; 11 nucleotides agree with TRBD1. There are 16 residues in the CDR3. Germline V gene sequence: CDR1 MNHNY, CDR2 SVGAGI (reference sequence). After removal of 6 bases from V and 5 bases from J, the junction contained 11 bases not matched to a gene. The CDR3 here is CASRHGQGAWGTEAFF. In DNA form, the CDR3 reads TGTGCCAGCAGGCATGGACAGGGGGCGTGGGGAACTGAAGCTTTCTTT.

The chain carries TRBV5-4 and TRBJ1-1, with D uncertain. Trimming took 4 bases from V and 4 from J, leaving 8 bases between them. CDR1 is SGHNT, CDR2 YYREEE, per germline (reference sequence). The CDR3 sequence is 12 residues long. The CDR3 DNA reads TGTGCCAGCAGCCCCTTTGGCACTGAAGCTTTCTTT. Translating it yields CASSPFGTEAFF.

The chain couples TRBV10-2 to TRBJ2-1; 7 bases match TRBD2. This CDR3 comprises 14 residues. V was pared by 6 bases and J by 7 bases, with 9 bases of the junction left unmatched. Germline V lookup: CDR1 WSHSY, CDR2 SAAADI. CDR3 loop: CASRDGGSGNEQFF. CDR3 nucleotides: TGCGCCAGCAGAGACGGCGGGAGCGGTAATGAGCAGTTCTTC.

This clone was detected a few times. The chain combines TRBV7-9 with TRBJ2-5, with TRBD1 matching over 7 bases. The ends lost 1 base at V and 5 bases at J; junction bases unmatched: 7. Germline V gene data show CDR1 as SEHNR and CDR2 as FQNEAQ (reference sequence). The CDR3 spans 15 residues. The CDR3 protein is CASSLEDRAWETQYF. In DNA form, the CDR3 reads TGTGCCAGCAGCTTAGAAGACAGGGCCTGGGAGACCCAGTACTTC.

This chain uses TRBV11-3 with TRBJ2-7; TRBD1 matches at 9 bases. Germline values: CDR1 SGHNT, CDR2 YENEEA. The CDR3 totals 14 residues. V dropped 4 bases and J dropped 8; count of bases not matched to a gene: 9. The CDR3 coding sequence is TGTGCCAGCAGCTATGGACAGGGGAGGGATCAGCAGTACTTC. As protein: CASSYGQGRDQQYF.

The chain has TRBV19 and TRBJ2-1, with 10 bases that match TRBD2. Trimming took 2 bases from V and 0 from J; bases not matched to a gene: 4. Germline V gene lookup returns CDR1 LNHDA and CDR2 SQIVND (reference sequence). This CDR3 has 17 amino acids. The CDR3 loop reads CASSIRAGGSSYNEQFF. CDR3 in DNA: TGTGCCAGTAGTATAAGAGCGGGGGGGAGCTCCTACAATGAGCAGTTCTTC. Full variable domain (remainder filled in from reference TRBV19 and TRBJ2-1): DGGITQSPKYLFRKEGQNVTLSCEQNLNHDAMYWYRQDPGQGLRLIYYSQIVNDFQKGDIAEGYSVSREKKESFPLTVTSAQKNPTAFYLCASSIRAGGSSYNEQFFGPGTRLTVL.

The chain carries TRBV6-6 and TRBJ1-5; 8 nucleotides match TRBD1. The trim removed 2 bases at V and 0 bases at J, leaving 3 bases unmatched. Per the germline V gene, CDR1 is MNHNY and CDR2 is SVGAGI (reference sequence). The CDR3 sequence is 16 residues long. The CDR3 is CASSYDRGASNQPQHF. In nucleotides, the CDR3 is TGTGCCAGCAGTTACGACAGGGGCGCTAGCAATCAGCCCCAGCATTTT.

This clone occurred a few times. This chain links TRBV9 with TRBJ1-3; D is unclear. Germline CDR1 and CDR2: SGDLS and YYNGEE. The CDR3 contains 13 residues. V lost 5 bases, J lost 1 base, and 7 bases lay in between. The CDR3 DNA sequence: TGTGCCAGCAGGGAGGGTTCTGGAAACACCATATATTTT. It specifies CASREGSGNTIYF.

The chain carries TRBV18 and TRBJ1-1; a possible D gene is TRBD1 (5 bases). Germline V gene data show CDR1 as KGHSH and CDR2 as LQKENI. Between the trimmed V and J ends, which lost 0 bases and 2 bases, there was a span of 13 bases. The CDR3 runs 16 residues. The CDR3 DNA sequence: TGTGCCAGCTCACCACCGTACGGGGGAGGCAACACTGAAGCTTTCTTT. This gives the protein CASSPPYGGGNTEAFF.

The chain is built from TRBV19 and TRBJ1-5, with a possible D match to TRBD1 (5 bases). The V and J ends lost 4 bases and 1 base respectively, with 14 bases between them. Germline values: CDR1 LNHDA, CDR2 SQIVND (reference sequence). CDR3 size: 16 residues. CDR3 amino acids: CASSTTLGPSNQPQHF. The CDR3 DNA reads as TGTGCCAGTAGTACGACATTGGGACCGAGCAATCAGCCCCAGCATTTT.

V gene TRBV14 combines with J gene TRBJ2-2; D possibly corresponds to TRBD2 (7 bases). V dropped 1 base and J dropped 7 bases, with 25 bases sitting between them. Germline assignment: CDR1 SGHDN and CDR2 FVKESK. The CDR3 runs to 19 residues. The CDR3 DNA sequence: TGTGCCAGCAGCCAAGGCTTAGGGAGCGGGACACGACGGGTCGGGGAGCTGTTTTTT. Its translation: CASSQGLGSGTRRVGELFF.

The chain couples TRBV5-1 to TRBJ1-6; D is ambiguous. This CDR3 is built from 16 residues. The germline CDR1 and CDR2 sequences are SGHRS and YFSETQ. The germline V and J ends were trimmed by 6 bases and 0 bases, with 13 bases remaining between them. CDR3 protein: CASTPEGSSYNSPLHF. The CDR3, as DNA: TGCGCCAGCACCCCCGAAGGGAGCTCCTATAATTCACCCCTCCACTTT.

This clone was found once. The chain links TRBV27 to TRBJ1-5, with TRBD1 matching over 12 bases. From germline, CDR1 is MNHEY and CDR2 SMNVEV (reference sequence). The trim removed 4 bases at V and 7 bases at J, leaving 8 bases unmatched. CDR3 length: 16 residues. The CDR3 loop reads CASSSSGTGGRQPQHF. The CDR3 DNA follows: TGTGCCAGCAGTTCCTCCGGGACAGGGGGCAGACAGCCCCAGCATTTT.

V and J are TRBV18 and TRBJ2-1, with D perhaps matching TRBD1 (6 bases). The CDR3 extends over 17 amino acids. V dropped 6 bases and J dropped 2 bases, with 20 bases sitting between them. The germline V gene has CDR1 KGHSH and CDR2 LQKENI. The CDR3 coding sequence is TGTGCCAGCTCTCACAAAACCGGGACAAAAACCTACAATGAGCAGTTCTTC. The encoded protein is CASSHKTGTKTYNEQFF.

The J gene is TRBJ1-3, the V gene TRBV9, with D perhaps TRBD1 (6 bases). The germline V and J ends were trimmed by 3 bases and 0 bases, with 10 bases remaining between them. The germline CDR1 and CDR2 sequences are SGDLS and YYNGEE. This CDR3 has 15 residues. In DNA form, the CDR3 reads TGTGCCAGCAGCGACAGGGACCGCTCTGGAAACACCATATATTTT. Protein product: CASSDRDRSGNTIYF.

The chain joins TRBV19 to TRBJ2-1, with D hard to call. The CDR3 totals 14 residues. The V end was cut by 5 bases, the J end by 5 bases, with 13 bases between. Germline CDR1 LNHDA, CDR2 SQIVND (reference sequence). The CDR3 nucleotides are TGTGCCAGTAGTCCTTCTAACGTACACAATGAGCAGTTCTTC. It specifies CASSPSNVHNEQFF.

V usage is TRBV13 and J usage is TRBJ2-1; TRBD2 matches 14 bases. The length of the CDR3 is 17 residues. With V trimmed by 0 bases and J by 8 bases, 6 bases remained unmatched. CDR1 and CDR2 (germline): PRHDT, FYEKMQ (reference sequence). The CDR3 DNA reads TGTGCCAGCAGCTTAGGCCAAAGACTAGCGGGAGGGGATGAGCAGTTCTTC. Residues: CASSLGQRLAGGDEQFF.